The TCR beta chain under discussion was sequenced for a study of Graves' ophthalmopathy and Graves' hyperthyroidism. Whole-study context: At the time of initial diagnosis and before any treatment, peripheral blood was collected.

RNA transcripts yielded amplified TCR beta CDR3 regions. Amplification began with first-round RT-PCR using HTBI primers, then second-round multiplex PCR was performed. TCRdb re-called the multiplex PCR reads with MiXCR, one entry per CDR3 protein. In the table there are about 370,000 distinct CDR3 sequences, approximately 20% of which are singletons. The germline V gene encodes CDR1 MNHEY and CDR2 SVGAGI. The CDR3 runs to 15 residues. The V gene lost 2 bases and the J gene lost 2 bases, with 13 bases spanning the gap. The diagnosis combined clinical symptoms, thyroxine, TRAb, thyroid ultrasound and orbital computed tomography scans. PBMCs were isolated by Ficoll-Paque density gradient centrifugation, using 7.5 to 10 ml of fresh peripheral blood as the starting material.

The chain recombines TRBV6-5 with TRBJ2-7; D call uncertain. The receptor comes from a woman in her late teens or twenties with Graves' ophthalmopathy. Specimen: peripheral blood. The CDR3 DNA follows: TGTGCCAGCAGTTACCGGACCTGGGTCACCTACGAGCAGTACTTC. This translates into CASSYRTWVTYEQYF.